The source of this T cell receptor (beta chain) is a study of blood T cells in healthy people across ages. In its sample, this clonotype was seen many times. The antigen remains unidentified. Then a second PCR, running roughly 6 to 12 cycles, was carried out with a sample-barcoded 5' primer and a J-beta primer mix. TCRdb re-analysed the 5' RACE reads in MiXCR, keeping a single row per CDR3 protein. The sample records around 2 million distinct CDR3 sequences, about two fifths being singletons. Study results and caveats: The recorded TCR beta diversity per million T cells decreased in a roughly linear manner with age.

Looked up from germline, CDR1 is SGHVS and CDR2 is FQNEAQ. The CDR3 runs 18 residues. V lost 5 bases to trimming and J lost 4 bases; unmatched junction nucleotides: 15. The specimen sequenced was blood. The clonotype originates from a human donor in good health. The rearrangement links TRBV7-8 to TRBJ2-7; TRBD2 aligns across 12 bases. CDR3 nucleotides: TGTGCCAGCAGCCCAGGACTAGCGGGGAGCCCTTACTGGTACGAGCAGTACTTC. This sequence encodes CASSPGLAGSPYWYEQYF.